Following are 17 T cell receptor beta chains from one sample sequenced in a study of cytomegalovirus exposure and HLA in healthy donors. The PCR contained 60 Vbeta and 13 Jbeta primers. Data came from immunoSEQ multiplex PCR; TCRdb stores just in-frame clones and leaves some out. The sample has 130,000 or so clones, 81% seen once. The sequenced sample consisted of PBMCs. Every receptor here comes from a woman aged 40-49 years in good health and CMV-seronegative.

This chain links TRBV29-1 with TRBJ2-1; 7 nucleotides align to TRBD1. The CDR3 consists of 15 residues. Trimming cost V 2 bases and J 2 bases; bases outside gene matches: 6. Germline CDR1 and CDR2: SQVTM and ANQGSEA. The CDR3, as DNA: TGCAGCGTTGAACAACAGGGGCGGGCCTACAATGAGCAGTTCTTC. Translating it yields CSVEQQGRAYNEQFF.

In nucleotides, the CDR3 is TGTGCCAGCAGTTTGCTTGTACCGGGACAGGGGACCTACGAGCAGTACTTC. Residues: CASSLLVPGQGTYEQYF. V gene TRBV27 combines with J gene TRBJ2-7; 10 bases match TRBD1. V dropped 3 bases and J dropped 2; count of bases not matched to a gene: 10. The CDR3 spans 17 residues. Looked up from germline, CDR1 is MNHEY and CDR2 is SMNVEV (reference sequence).

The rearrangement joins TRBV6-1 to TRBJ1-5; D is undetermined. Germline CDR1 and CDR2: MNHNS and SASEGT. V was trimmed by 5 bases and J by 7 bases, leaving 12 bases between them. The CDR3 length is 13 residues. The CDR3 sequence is CASSKKTGQPQHF. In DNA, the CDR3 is TGTGCCAGCAGTAAAAAGACTGGGCAGCCCCAGCATTTT.

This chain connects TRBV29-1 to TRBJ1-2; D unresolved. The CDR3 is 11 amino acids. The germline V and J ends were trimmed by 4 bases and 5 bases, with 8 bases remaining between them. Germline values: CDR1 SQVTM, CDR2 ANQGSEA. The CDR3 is CSVVSGYGYTF. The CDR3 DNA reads TGCAGCGTTGTCTCGGGTTATGGCTACACCTTC.

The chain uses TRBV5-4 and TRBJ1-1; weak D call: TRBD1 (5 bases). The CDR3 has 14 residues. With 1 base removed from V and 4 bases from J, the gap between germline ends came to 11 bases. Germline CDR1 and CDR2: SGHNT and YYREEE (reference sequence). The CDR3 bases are TGTGCCAGCAGCTTGTTTCAGGGCGGCACTGAAGCTTTCTTT. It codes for CASSLFQGGTEAFF.

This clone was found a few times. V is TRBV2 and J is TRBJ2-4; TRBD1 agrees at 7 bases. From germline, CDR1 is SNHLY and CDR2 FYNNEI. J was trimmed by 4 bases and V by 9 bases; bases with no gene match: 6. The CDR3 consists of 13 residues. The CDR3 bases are TGTGCCAGTAAAAGGGACAGTAAAAACATTCAGTACTTC. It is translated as CASKRDSKNIQYF.

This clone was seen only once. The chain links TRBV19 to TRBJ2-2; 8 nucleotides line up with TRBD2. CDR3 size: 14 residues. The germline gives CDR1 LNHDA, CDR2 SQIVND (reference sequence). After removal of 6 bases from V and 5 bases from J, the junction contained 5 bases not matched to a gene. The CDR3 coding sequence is TGTGCCAGTAGCGGGAGGGCCAGAACCGGGGAGCTGTTTTTT. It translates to CASSGRARTGELFF.

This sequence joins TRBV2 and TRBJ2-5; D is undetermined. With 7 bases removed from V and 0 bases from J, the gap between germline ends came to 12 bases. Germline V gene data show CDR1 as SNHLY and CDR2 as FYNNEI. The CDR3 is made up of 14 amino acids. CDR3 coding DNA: TGTGCCAGCACCTTAGAAGCAAACCAAGAGACCCAGTACTTC. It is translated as CASTLEANQETQYF.

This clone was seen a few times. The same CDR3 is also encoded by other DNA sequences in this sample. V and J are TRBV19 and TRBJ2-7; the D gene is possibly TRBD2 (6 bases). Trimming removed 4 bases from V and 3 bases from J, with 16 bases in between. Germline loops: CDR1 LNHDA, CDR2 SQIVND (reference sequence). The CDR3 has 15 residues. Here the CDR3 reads CASSTPRGSGYEQYF. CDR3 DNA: TGTGCCAGTAGTACTCCCCGTGGTAGCGGCTACGAGCAGTACTTC.

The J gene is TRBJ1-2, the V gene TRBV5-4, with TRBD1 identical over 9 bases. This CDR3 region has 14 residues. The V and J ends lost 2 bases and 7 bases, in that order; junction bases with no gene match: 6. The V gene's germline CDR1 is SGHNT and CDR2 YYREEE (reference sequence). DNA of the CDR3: TGTGCCAGCAGCTTACAGGGGGCAGGTCCTGGCTACACCTTC. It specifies CASSLQGAGPGYTF.

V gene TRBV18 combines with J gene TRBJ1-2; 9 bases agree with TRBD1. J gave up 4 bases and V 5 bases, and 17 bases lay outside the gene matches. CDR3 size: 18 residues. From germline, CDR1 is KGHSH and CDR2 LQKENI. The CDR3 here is CASSIAAGQGLVGYGYTF. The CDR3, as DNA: TGTGCCAGCTCAATAGCCGCGGGACAGGGTTTAGTCGGCTATGGCTACACCTTC.

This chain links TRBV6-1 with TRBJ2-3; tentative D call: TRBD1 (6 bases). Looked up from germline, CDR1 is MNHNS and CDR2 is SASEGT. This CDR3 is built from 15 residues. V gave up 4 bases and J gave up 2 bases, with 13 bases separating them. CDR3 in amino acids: CASSATGTVTDTQYF. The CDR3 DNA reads TGTGCCAGCAGTGCGACAGGAACTGTCACAGATACGCAGTATTTT.

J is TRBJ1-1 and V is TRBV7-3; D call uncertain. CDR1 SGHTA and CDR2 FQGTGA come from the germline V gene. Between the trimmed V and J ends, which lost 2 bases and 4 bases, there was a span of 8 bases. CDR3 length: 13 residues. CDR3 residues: CASSLFLSTEAFF. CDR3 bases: TGTGCCAGCAGCTTATTCTTGAGCACTGAAGCTTTCTTT.

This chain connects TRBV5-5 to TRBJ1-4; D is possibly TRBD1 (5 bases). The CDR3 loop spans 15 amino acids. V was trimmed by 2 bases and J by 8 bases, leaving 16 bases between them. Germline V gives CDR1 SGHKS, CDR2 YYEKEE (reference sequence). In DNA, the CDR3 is TGTGCCAGCAGCTTCTCTCCCGGGGGGACGGAAAAACTGTTTTTT. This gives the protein CASSFSPGGTEKLFF.

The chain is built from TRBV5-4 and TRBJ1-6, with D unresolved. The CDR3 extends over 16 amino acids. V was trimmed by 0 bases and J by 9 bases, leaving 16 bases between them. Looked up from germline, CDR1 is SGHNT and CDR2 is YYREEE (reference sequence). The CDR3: CASSLGRGRVVSPLHF. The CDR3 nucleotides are TGTGCCAGCAGCTTGGGCCGCGGGCGAGTGGTTTCACCCCTCCACTTT.

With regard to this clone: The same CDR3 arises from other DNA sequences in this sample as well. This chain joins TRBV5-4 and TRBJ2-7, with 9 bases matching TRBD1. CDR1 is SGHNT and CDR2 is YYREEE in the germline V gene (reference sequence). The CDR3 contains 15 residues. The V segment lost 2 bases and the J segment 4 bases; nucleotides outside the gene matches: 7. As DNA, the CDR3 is TGTGCCAGCAGCTTTGTGGGGACAGGGAGGTACGAGCAGTACTTC. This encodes CASSFVGTGRYEQYF.

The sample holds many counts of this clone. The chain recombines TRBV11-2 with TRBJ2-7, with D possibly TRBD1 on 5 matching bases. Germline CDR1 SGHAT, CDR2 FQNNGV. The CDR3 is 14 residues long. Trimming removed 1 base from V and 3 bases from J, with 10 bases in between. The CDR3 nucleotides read TGTGCCAGCAGCTTAGGTGGCGGACACTACGAGCAGTACTTC. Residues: CASSLGGGHYEQYF.